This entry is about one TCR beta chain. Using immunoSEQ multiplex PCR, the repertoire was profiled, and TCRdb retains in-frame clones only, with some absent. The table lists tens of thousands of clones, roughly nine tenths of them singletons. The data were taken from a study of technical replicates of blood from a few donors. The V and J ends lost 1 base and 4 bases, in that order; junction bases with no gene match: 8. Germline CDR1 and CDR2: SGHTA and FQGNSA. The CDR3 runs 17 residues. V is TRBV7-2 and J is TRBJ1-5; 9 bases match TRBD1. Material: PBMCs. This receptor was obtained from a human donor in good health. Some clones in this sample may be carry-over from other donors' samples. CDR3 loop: CASSLGRPGQGNQPQHF. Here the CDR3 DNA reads TGTGCCAGCAGCTTAGGACGGCCGGGACAGGGTAATCAGCCCCAGCATTTT.